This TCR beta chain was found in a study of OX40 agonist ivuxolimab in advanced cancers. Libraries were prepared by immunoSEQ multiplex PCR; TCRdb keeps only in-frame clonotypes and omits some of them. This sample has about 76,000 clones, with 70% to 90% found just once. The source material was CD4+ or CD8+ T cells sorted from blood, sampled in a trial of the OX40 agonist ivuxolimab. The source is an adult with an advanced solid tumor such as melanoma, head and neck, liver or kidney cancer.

This CDR3 is CASSLSGANSYEQYF. The CDR3 DNA reads TGTGCCAGCAGCTTATCCGGAGCTAATTCTTACGAGCAGTACTTC. The V gene is TRBV7-9, the J gene TRBJ2-7; D gene uncertain. Germline CDR1 and CDR2: SEHNR and FQNEAQ (reference sequence). With 2 bases removed from V and 4 bases from J, the gap between germline ends came to 15 bases. This CDR3 is 15 amino acids long.